This T cell receptor beta chain was retrieved from a study of regulatory T cells in long-lasting Graves disease. Study background: In persistent Graves' disease, antithyroid drugs had been taken for over 5 years and TSH receptor antibodies stayed positive. Study findings and constraints: Less diverse TCR repertoires were seen in persistent Graves' patients than in newly diagnosed ones. Fewer public clonotypes were shared by new patients (around 960) than by persistent patients (around 2,800).

TCR beta libraries were built with iRepertoire HTBI primers and Arm-PCR of CDR3 regions. Using its own MiXCR run on the multiplex PCR reads, TCRdb lists one record per CDR3 protein. The sample yields a few hundred thousand distinct CDR3 sequences, approximately 23% seen once. CDR1 and CDR2 from the germline V gene are SGHAT and FQNNGV. The CDR3 covers 15 residues. V shed 6 bases and J 4 bases; nucleotides not matched to a gene: 9. The time point: persistent/refractory GD, antithyroid drugs over 5 years with positive TRAb. The authors made the TCR library using RNA they extracted from PBMCs. About this clonotype: Its antigen is not identified.

The chain joins TRBV11-2 to TRBJ2-5; 9 bases are shared with TRBD2. The TCR comes from a female donor with Graves disease. The material sequenced was peripheral blood mononuclear cells (PBMCs), taken when the disease was refractory, from a patient treated with antithyroid drugs. CDR3 bases: TGTGCCAGCAGAACTATAGCGGGAGCTCGAGAGACCCAGTACTTC. Protein: CASRTIAGARETQYF.